These 3 T cell receptor beta chains were sequenced from one sample in a study of vaccination and CD4 T cells after COVID-19. Stated treatment: approximately 10-day PBMC culture with coronavirus spike peptide pools or control peptides (ViraFEST assay). From the unexposed donor, CD4+ T cells were collected ahead of the COVID-19 pandemic (2011-2018). Cultured CD4+ T cell DNA underwent sequencing with the Oncomine TCR Beta short-read assay. Someone extracted genomic DNA from cultured CD4+ T cells. TCRdb analysed the PCR reads with MiXCR anew, one entry per CDR3 protein. The sample includes around 9,000 distinct CDR3 sequences, about 32% of them seen just once. No cognate antigen is known for these TCRs. Sequences were obtained from CD4+ T cells from blood, cultured in vitro. The source is a human donor in good health.

V gene TRBV7-3 combines with J gene TRBJ1-2, with D tentatively TRBD1 (5 bases). Germline V gene data show CDR1 as SGHTA and CDR2 as FQGTGA. Trimming cost V 5 bases and J 0 bases, with 10 bases left between them. This CDR3 has 14 amino acids. CDR3 region: CASSPGATNYGYTF. CDR3 sequence (DNA): TGTGCCAGCAGCCCCGGGGCGACTAACTATGGCTACACCTTC.

The chain couples TRBV27 to TRBJ2-1; D unclear. Germline CDR1 reads MNHEY; CDR2 reads SMNVEV (reference sequence). The CDR3 covers 14 residues. V shed 7 bases and J shed 0 bases, with 10 bases lying between them. For the CDR3, the DNA is TGTGCCAGCACCCCGCCGAGCTCCTACAATGAGCAGTTCTTC. This encodes CASTPPSSYNEQFF.

This clonotype was picked up one time. The chain couples TRBV9 to TRBJ1-2, with 9 nucleotides matching TRBD1. The CDR3 contains 14 residues. Germline CDR1 is SGDLS and CDR2 is YYNGEE. V trimming: 3 bases; J trimming: 6 bases; junction bases outside the gene matches: 6. For the CDR3, the DNA is TGTGCCAGCAGCGCGAACAGGGGGCGAGATGGCTACACCTTC. The encoded protein is CASSANRGRDGYTF.